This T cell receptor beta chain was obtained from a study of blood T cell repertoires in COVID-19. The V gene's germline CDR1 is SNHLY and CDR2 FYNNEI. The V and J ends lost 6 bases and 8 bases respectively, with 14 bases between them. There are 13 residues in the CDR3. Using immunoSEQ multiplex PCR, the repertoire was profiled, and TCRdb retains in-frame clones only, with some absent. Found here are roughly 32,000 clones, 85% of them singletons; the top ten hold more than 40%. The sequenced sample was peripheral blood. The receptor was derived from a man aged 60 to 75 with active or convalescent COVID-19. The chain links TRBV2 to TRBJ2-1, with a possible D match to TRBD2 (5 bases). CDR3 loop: CASSGMEFDEQFF. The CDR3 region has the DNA TGTGCCAGCAGCGGGATGGAGTTTGATGAGCAGTTCTTC.